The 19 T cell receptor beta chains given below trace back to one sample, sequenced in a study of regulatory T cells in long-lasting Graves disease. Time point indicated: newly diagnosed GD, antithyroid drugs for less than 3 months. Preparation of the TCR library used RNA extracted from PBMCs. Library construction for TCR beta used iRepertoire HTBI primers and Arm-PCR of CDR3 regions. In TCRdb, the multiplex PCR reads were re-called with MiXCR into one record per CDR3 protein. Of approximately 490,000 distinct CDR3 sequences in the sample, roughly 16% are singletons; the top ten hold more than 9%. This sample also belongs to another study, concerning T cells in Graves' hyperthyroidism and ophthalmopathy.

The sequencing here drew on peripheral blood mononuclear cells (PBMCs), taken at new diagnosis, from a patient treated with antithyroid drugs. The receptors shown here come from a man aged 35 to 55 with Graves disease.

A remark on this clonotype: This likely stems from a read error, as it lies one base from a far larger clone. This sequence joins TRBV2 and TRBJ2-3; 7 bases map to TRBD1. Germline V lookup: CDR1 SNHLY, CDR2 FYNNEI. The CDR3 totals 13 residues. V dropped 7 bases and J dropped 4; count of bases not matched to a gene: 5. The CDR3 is CASTVQGSDTQYF. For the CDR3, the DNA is TGTGCCAGCACGGTACAGGGGTCAGATACGCAGTATTTT.

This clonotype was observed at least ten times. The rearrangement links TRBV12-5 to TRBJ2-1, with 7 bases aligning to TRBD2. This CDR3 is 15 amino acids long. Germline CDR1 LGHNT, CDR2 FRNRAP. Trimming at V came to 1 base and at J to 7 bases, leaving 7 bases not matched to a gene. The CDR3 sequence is CASGLGSGGDNEQFF. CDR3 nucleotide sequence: TGTGCTAGTGGTTTGGGGTCGGGAGGAGATAATGAGCAGTTCTTC.

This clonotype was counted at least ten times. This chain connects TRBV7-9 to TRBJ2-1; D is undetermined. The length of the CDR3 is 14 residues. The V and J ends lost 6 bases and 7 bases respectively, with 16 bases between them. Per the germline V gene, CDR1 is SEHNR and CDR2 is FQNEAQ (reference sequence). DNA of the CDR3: TGTGCCAGCAGTCCGGACCAAGTGGAGAATGAGCAGTTCTTC. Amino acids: CASSPDQVENEQFF. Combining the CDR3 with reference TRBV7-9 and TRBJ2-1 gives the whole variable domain DTGVSQNPRHKITKRGQNVTFRCDPISEHNRLYWYRQTLGQGPEFLTYFQNEAQLEKSRLLSDRFSAERPKGSFSTLEIQRTEQGDSAMYLCASSPDQVENEQFFGPGTRLTVL.

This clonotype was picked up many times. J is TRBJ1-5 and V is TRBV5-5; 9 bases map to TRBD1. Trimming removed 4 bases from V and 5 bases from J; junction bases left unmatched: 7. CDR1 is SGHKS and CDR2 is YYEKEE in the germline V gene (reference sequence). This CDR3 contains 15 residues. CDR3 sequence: CASSPAGTGHQPQHF. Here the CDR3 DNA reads TGTGCCAGCAGCCCAGCCGGGACAGGGCATCAGCCCCAGCATTTT.

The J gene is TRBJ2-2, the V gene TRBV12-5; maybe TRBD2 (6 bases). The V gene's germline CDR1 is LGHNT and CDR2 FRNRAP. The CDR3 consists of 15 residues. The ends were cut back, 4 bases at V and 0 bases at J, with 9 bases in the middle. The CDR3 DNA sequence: TGTGCTAGTGGTTGGGGACTTTCGAACACCGGGGAGCTGTTTTTT. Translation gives CASGWGLSNTGELFF.

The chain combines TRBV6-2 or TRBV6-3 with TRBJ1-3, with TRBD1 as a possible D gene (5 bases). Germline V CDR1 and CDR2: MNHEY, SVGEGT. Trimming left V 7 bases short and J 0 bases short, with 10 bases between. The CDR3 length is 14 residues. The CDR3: CASIRGSSGNTIYF. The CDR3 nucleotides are TGTGCCAGCATAAGGGGAAGCTCTGGAAACACCATATATTTT.

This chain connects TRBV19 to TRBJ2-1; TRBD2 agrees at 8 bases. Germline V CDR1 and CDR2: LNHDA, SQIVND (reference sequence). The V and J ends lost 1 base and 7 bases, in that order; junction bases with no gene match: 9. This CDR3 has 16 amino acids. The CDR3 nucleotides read TGTGCCAGTAGTATAGCCACCGGGACGGGGGGGAATGAGCAGTTCTTC. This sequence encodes CASSIATGTGGNEQFF.

The CDR3 DNA sequence: TGTGCCTGGAGTTATCACTCCCGCGAGCAGTACTTC. Translating it yields CAWSYHSREQYF. V gene TRBV30 combines with J gene TRBJ2-7; D gene ambiguous. Germline CDR1 GTSNPN, CDR2 SVGIG (reference sequence). V shed 2 bases and J shed 6 bases, with 11 bases lying between them. The CDR3 runs to 12 residues.

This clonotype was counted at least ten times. CDR3 nucleotides: TGTGCCAGCAGCCACGGACAGGGGTTTGAAAAACTGTTTTTT. Its translation is CASSHGQGFEKLFF. The rearrangement links TRBV12-3 or TRBV12-4 to TRBJ1-4; TRBD1 matches at 9 bases. V shed 6 bases, J shed 7 bases, and the junction held 6 bases outside the gene matches. The CDR3 totals 14 residues.

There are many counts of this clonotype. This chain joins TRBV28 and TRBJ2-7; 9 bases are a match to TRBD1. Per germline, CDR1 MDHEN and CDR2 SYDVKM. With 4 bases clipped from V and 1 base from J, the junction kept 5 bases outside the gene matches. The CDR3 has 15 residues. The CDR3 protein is CASSSKGTGSYEQYF. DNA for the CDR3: TGTGCCAGCAGTTCTAAGGGGACAGGGTCCTACGAGCAGTACTTC. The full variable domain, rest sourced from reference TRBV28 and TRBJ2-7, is DVKVTQSSRYLVKRTGEKVFLECVQDMDHENMFWYRQDPGLGLRLIYFSYDVKMKEKGDIPEGYSVSREKKERFSLILESASTNQTSMYLCASSSKGTGSYEQYFGPGTRLTVT.

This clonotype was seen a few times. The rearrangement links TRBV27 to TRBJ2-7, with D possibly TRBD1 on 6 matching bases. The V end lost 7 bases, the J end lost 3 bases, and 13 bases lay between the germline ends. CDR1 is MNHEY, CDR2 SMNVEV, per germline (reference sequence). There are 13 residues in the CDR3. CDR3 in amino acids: CASKQQGFYEQYF. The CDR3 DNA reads TGTGCCAGCAAACAACAGGGCTTCTACGAGCAGTACTTC.

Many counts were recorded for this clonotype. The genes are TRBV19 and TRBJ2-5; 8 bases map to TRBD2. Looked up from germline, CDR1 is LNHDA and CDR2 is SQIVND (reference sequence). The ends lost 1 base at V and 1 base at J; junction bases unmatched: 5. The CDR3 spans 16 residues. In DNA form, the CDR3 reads TGTGCCAGTAGTATAGGTAGCGGGAAGATCCAAGAGACCCAGTACTTC. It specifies CASSIGSGKIQETQYF.

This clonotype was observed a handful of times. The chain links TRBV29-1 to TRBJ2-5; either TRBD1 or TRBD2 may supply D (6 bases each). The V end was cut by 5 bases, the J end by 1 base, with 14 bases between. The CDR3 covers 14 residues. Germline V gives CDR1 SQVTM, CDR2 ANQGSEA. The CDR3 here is CSVRGVRGQETQYF. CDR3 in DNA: TGCAGCGTTAGGGGGGTAAGAGGCCAAGAGACCCAGTACTTC.

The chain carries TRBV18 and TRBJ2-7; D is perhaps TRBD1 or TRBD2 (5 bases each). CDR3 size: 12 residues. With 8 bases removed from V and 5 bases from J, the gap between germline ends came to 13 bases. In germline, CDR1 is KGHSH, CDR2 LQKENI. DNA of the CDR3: TGTGCCAGCGGCGGAGGCAGGGACGAGCAGTACTTC. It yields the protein CASGGGRDEQYF.

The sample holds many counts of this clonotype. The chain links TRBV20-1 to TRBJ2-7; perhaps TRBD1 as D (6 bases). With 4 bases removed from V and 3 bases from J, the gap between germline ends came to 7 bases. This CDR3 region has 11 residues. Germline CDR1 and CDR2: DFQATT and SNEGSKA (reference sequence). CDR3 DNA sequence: TGCAGTGCTACACAGGGCTACGAGCAGTACTTC. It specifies CSATQGYEQYF.

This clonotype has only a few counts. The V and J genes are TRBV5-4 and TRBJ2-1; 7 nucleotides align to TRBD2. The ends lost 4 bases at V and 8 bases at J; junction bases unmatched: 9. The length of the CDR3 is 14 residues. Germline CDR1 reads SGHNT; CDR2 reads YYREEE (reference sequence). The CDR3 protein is CASSPWKGGDEQFF. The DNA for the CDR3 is TGTGCCAGCAGCCCGTGGAAGGGAGGGGATGAGCAGTTCTTC.

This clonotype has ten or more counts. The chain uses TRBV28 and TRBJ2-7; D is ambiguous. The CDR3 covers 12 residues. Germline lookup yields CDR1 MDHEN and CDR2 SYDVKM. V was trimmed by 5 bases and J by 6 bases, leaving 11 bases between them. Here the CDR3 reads CASSPLVGEQYF. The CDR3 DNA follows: TGTGCCAGCAGTCCCCTGGTTGGCGAGCAGTACTTC.

The CDR3 region is CASTRTSGTYNEQFF. In DNA form, the CDR3 reads TGTGCCAGTACCCGGACTAGCGGGACCTACAATGAGCAGTTCTTC. The rearrangement uses TRBV19 and TRBJ2-1, with 12 positions matching TRBD2. Per germline, CDR1 LNHDA and CDR2 SQIVND (reference sequence). This CDR3 spans 15 amino acids. Germline trimming cut 7 bases from V and 2 bases from J; bases unmatched to any gene: 3.

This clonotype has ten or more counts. The CDR3 region is CASSLSRGGDTQYF. In DNA, the CDR3 is TGTGCCAGCAGTTTATCTAGAGGTGGAGATACGCAGTATTTT. The chain joins TRBV28 to TRBJ2-3; D call uncertain. The germline V and J ends were trimmed by 1 base and 5 bases, with 10 bases remaining between them. Germline assignment: CDR1 MDHEN and CDR2 SYDVKM. The CDR3 length is 14 residues.